This TCR beta chain was recorded in a study of blood T cells in healthy people across ages. Findings and limits, study-wide: It was the long-lived donors that had more naive CD4+ cells and higher diversity than aged donors. Per million T cells, the diversity of TCR beta decreased roughly linearly as age advanced.

Primed by a sample-barcoded 5' primer and a J-beta primer mix, a second PCR proceeded for 7 to 11 cycles. A template-switch adaptor with 12 random nucleotides tagged each cDNA molecule. Sequencing of every sample gave 3 million or more CDR3-containing paired-end reads. One entry per CDR3 protein, called by TCRdb with MiXCR from the 5' RACE reads. The sample lists about 700,000 distinct CDR3 sequences; approximately 31% were seen once. This clonotype was observed at least ten times. The antigen is unknown. Germline loops: CDR1 LGHNA, CDR2 YNFKEQ. The V and J ends lost 1 base and 2 bases respectively, with 16 bases between them. This CDR3 is 17 amino acids long.

Sequences were obtained from blood. The rearrangement links TRBV4-2 to TRBJ2-3; D may be TRBD1 or TRBD2 (5 bases each). This clonotype originated in a woman older than 75 in good health. This CDR3 reads CASSQGLRGADTDTQYF. The CDR3 coding sequence is TGTGCCAGCAGCCAAGGTTTAAGAGGGGCGGACACAGATACGCAGTATTTT.